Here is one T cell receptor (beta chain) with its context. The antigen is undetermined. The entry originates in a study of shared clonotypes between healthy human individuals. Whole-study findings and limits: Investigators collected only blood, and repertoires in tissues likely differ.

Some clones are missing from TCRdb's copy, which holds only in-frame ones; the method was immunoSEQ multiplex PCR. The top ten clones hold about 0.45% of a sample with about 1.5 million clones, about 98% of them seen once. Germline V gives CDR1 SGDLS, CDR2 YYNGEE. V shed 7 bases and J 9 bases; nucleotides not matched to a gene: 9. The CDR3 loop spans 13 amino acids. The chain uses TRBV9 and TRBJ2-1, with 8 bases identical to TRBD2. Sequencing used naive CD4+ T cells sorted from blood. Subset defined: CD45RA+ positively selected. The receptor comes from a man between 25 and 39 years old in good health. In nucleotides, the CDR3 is TGTGCCAGCCGTCCGGGACTAGGGGGTGAGCAGTTCTTC. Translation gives CASRPGLGGEQFF. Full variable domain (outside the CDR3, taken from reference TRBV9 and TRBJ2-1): DSGVTQTPKHLITATGQRVTLRCSPRSGDLSVYWYQQSLDQGLQFLIQYYNGEERAKGNILERFSAQQFPDLHSELNLSSLELGDSALYFCASRPGLGGEQFFGPGTRLTVL.